This T cell receptor (beta chain) was obtained from a study of early T cells in non-severe SARS-CoV-2 infection. Trimming took off 3 bases at V and 0 bases at J, with 12 bases between the two ends. This CDR3 has 17 amino acids. Germline assignment: CDR1 SGHDN and CDR2 FVKESK. TCRdb re-derived calls from the 5' RACE reads in MiXCR, one entry per CDR3 protein. The sample includes 63,000 or so distinct CDR3 sequences, about an eighth of them seen just once. This clonotype was detected only a few times. This sequence originates from an adult who was a healthcare worker with PCR-confirmed SARS-CoV-2 infection or an uninfected control (not recorded which). The rearrangement joins TRBV14 to TRBJ2-6; D perhaps matches TRBD1 (5 bases). Sequenced input: whole blood. DNA of the CDR3: TGTGCCAGCAGCCACCTTGACAGAAACTCTGGGGCCAACGTCCTGACTTTC. Translation gives CASSHLDRNSGANVLTF.